This record concerns one T cell receptor beta chain sequence. This CDR3 comprises 15 residues. The germline V and J ends were trimmed by 10 bases and 2 bases, with 18 bases remaining between them. The V gene's germline CDR1 is SGHRS and CDR2 YFSETQ. Per the original data handling: For nucleated cells, counts were estimated from reference gene primer amplification. The method was immunoSEQ multiplex PCR; TCRdb's version includes in-frame clones alone and lacks a portion of them. V, J and clone size were drawn from that table, and D and trimming were deduced from the DNA. The profile shows about 180,000 clones, more than 85% of them singletons. The data stem from a study of blood T cell repertoires in COVID-19. On the study more broadly: Samples of COVID-19 (acute and convalescent) were obtained from the United States, Italy and Spain.

Donors were grouped by their self-reported clinical history. V is TRBV5-1 and J is TRBJ2-2; weak D call: TRBD1 (6 bases). Source material: PBMCs or T cells enriched from blood (not recorded which). The source is a human donor with acute COVID-19. The donor label of this sample is uncertain. The CDR3 region is CASSFQGINTGELFF. The CDR3 nucleotides are TGCGCCTCCAGCTTCCAGGGGATTAACACCGGGGAGCTGTTTTTT.